Listed below are T cell receptor beta chains from one sample, sequenced in a study of vaccination and CD4 T cells after COVID-19. These receptors are not linked to any known antigen. TCRdb re-called the PCR reads through MiXCR, storing one row per CDR3 protein. The sample carries about 13,000 distinct CDR3 sequences, less than 45% recorded once. This specimen was CD4+ T cells from blood, cultured in vitro, taken after SARS-CoV-2 vaccination. Receptors were obtained from a human donor who had recovered from COVID-19. Each CDR3 is given with its conserved first and last residue. D genes are given only for firm matches. The listing skips clone size in some rows; elsewhere it reads once, few, many or a size class.

- TRBJ2-7 - TRBV2 TGTGCCAGCAGTGTGGGCTTTGGGGGAGACGAGCAGTACTTC CASSVGFGGDEQYF
- TRBJ2-5 few TRBV5-1 TGCGCCAGCAGCTTGGGGGACATCGGGGAGACCCAGTACTTC CASSLGDIGETQYF
- TRBJ2-3 few TRBV7-5 - CISVPEAPAQGLACESGTDTQYF
TRBD1 TRBJ2-7 - TRBV6-1 TGTGCCAGCAGTCAAGGGACAGTTTCCTACGAGCAGTACTTC CASSQGTVSYEQYF
TRBD1 TRBJ2-2 - TRBV12-3/TRBV12-4 TGTGCCAGCAGGGCGACAGGGCGTACCGGGGAGCTGTTTTTT CASRATGRTGELFF
TRBD1 TRBJ1-5 few TRBV19 TGTGCCACTATTGACAGGGCCGCTTATAGCAATCAGCCCCAGCATTTT CATIDRAAYSNQPQHF
- TRBJ2-7 few TRBV7-9 TGTGCCAGCAGCTTACAGGGTTTCAACGAGCAGTACTTC CASSLQGFNEQYF
TRBD2 TRBJ2-5 - TRBV20-1 TGCAGTGCTCGGACTAGCGGGAGGGTCCAAGAGACCCAGTACTTC CSARTSGRVQETQYF
- TRBJ1-5 few TRBV7-8 TGTGCCAGCAGCTTGGACCGATCCAATCAGCCCCAGCATTTT CASSLDRSNQPQHF
- TRBJ2-3 few TRBV28 TGTGCCAGCAGTTCACACGACCTGAATACGCAGTATTTT CASSSHDLNTQYF
- TRBJ2-5 - TRBV19 TGTGCCAGTAGCCCACGGCACAGAGAAGAGACCCAGTACTTC CASSPRHREETQYF
TRBD2 TRBJ2-7 - TRBV20-1 TGCAGTGCGAAAGGACTAGCGGGCCTCTCCTACGAGCAGTACTTC CSAKGLAGLSYEQYF
- TRBJ2-1 - TRBV12-1 TGTGCCAGCAGACAGGGCTACAATGAGCAGTTCTTC CASRQGYNEQFF
TRBD1 TRBJ1-2 once TRBV4-3 TGCGCCAGTTCCCAGGGGGGAGGCTATGGCTACACCTTC CASSQGGGYGYTF